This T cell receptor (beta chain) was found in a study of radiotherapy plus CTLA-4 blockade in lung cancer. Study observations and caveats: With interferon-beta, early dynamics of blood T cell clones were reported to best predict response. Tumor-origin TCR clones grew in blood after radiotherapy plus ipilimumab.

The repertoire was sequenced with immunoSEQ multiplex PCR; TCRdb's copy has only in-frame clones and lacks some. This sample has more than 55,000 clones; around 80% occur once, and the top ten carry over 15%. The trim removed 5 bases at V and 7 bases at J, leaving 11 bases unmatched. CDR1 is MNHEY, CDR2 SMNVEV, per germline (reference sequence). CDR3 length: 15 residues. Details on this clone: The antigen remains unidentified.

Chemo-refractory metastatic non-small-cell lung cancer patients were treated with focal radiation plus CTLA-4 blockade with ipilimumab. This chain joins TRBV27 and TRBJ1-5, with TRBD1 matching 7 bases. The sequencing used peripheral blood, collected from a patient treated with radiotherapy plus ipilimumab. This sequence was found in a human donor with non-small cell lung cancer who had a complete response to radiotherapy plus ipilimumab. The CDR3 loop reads CASSLTGRNGQPQHF. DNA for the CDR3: TGTGCCAGCAGTCTGACAGGGAGGAACGGCCAGCCCCAGCATTTT.